The T cell receptor beta chain under discussion was sequenced for a study of blood T cell repertoires in COVID-19. Study as a whole: T cells, B-cell-depleted T cells, or PBMCs provided the cDNA or gDNA that served as material.

Researchers sorted participants into cohorts using their self-reported clinical history. The recovered donors of Cohort 3 showed two negative PCRs, clearance, or symptom resolution. Original analysis: Using reference gene primer amplification, nucleated cell counts were estimated. TCRdb keeps only in-frame clones here, not all; method: immunoSEQ multiplex PCR. From that table come the V and J calls and clone size; the DNA was used to work out D and trimming. This sample carries roughly 250,000 clones, 88% of them seen once, and the ten largest clones take 3%. With V trimmed by 5 bases and J by 6 bases, 14 bases remained unmatched. The CDR3 covers 18 residues. Germline CDR1 SGHTA, CDR2 FQGNSA.

Material for sequencing was PBMCs or T cells enriched from blood (not recorded which). This receptor was taken from a woman aged 50 to 65 who had recovered from COVID-19. J is TRBJ2-1 and V is TRBV7-2; 12 nucleotides align to TRBD2. CDR3 amino acids: CASSLRTASGRGGNEQFF. The CDR3 DNA reads as TGTGCCAGCAGCCTTAGGACGGCTAGCGGGAGGGGGGGCAATGAGCAGTTCTTC.